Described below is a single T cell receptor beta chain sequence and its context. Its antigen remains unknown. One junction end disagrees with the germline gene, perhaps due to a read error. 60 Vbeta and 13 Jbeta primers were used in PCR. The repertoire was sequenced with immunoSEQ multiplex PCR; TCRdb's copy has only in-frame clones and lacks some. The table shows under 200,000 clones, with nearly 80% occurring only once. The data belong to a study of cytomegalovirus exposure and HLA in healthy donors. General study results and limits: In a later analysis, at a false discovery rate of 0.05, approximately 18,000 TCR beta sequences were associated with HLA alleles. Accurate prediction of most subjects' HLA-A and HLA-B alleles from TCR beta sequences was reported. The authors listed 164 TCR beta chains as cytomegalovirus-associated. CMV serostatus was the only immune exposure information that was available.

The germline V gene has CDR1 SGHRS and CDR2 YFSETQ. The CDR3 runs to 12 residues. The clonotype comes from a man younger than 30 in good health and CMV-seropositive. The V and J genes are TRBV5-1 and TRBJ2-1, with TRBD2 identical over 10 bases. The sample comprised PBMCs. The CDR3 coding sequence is TGCGCCAGCAGCTTAGGACTAGCGGCTTTTGTCTTC. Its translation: CASSLGLAAFVF.